The clone carrying this T cell receptor (beta chain) was seen more than once but under ten times. The entry originates in a study of blood T cell repertoires in COVID-19. Study-level background: Material from acute and convalescent COVID-19 was sourced from the United States, Italy and Spain.

Measured with immunoSEQ multiplex PCR; TCRdb has only the in-frame clones, and not every one. The table lists more than 250,000 clones, about 87% of them singletons. Germline V gene data show CDR1 as SGHAT and CDR2 as FQNNGV. The CDR3 is 15 residues long. V was pared by 7 bases and J by 4 bases, with 18 bases between. The V gene is TRBV11-2, the J gene TRBJ2-3; D is undetermined. Sequencing input: peripheral blood. The receptor was isolated from a woman aged 45-60 years with COVID-19, enrolled during active disease. The CDR3 bases are TGTGCCAGCACGTCCGAGGCTGGAGACGCAGATACGCAGTATTTT. Translating gives CASTSEAGDADTQYF.